This is a list of T cell receptor beta chains from one sample in a study of response to subunit inactivated influenza vaccine. TCRdb recomputed calls from the RT-PCR reads with MiXCR, one row per CDR3 protein. The profile shows under 200,000 distinct CDR3 sequences, over 9.5% of them singletons. The same specimen was also included in a second study, on T cells expressing NK-cell markers.

The sample here was CD8+ T cells sorted from PBMCs, taken about 13 days after vaccination. These receptors all come from a man aged 50 to 60 who received an inactivated influenza vaccine. CDR3s include the opening cysteine and the closing phenylalanine or tryptophan. A D gene is named only where the DNA matches it firmly. Size is stated for part of the rows, as once, few or many counts, or as a class when the clone is expanded.

>TRBD2|few|16|TRBJ2-7|TRBV7-9
TGTGCCAGCAGCTTAGCGTTGGTAGCGGGGAATAACGAGCAGTACTTC
CASSLALVAGNNEQYF
>TRBD2|.|14|TRBJ2-1|TRBV6-2/TRBV6-3
TGTGCCAGCAGCGGACTAGCGGGAGAAAATGAGCAGTTCTTC
CASSGLAGENEQFF
>TRBD2|many|13|TRBJ2-3|TRBV29-1
TGCAGCGCAAGACTAGCGAGCACAGATACGCAGTATTTT
CSARLASTDTQYF
>TRBD1|few|14|TRBJ2-1|TRBV4-3
TGCGCCAGCAGCCATGGACAGGGCTTCAATGAGCAGTTCTTC
CASSHGQGFNEQFF
>.|few|13|TRBJ2-3|TRBV7-9
TGTGCCAGCAGCTGGAGTGGCGCAGATACGCAGTATTTT
CASSWSGADTQYF
>TRBD1|many|12|TRBJ2-7|TRBV29-1
TGCAGCGTTGGGACAGGGACATACGAGCAGTACTTC
CSVGTGTYEQYF
>.|.|15|TRBJ2-1|TRBV5-5
TGTGCCAGCGGGGGGCGGGAGAGCTCCTACAATGAGCAGTTCTTC
CASGGRESSYNEQFF
>.|.|13|TRBJ1-1|TRBV6-5
TGTGCCAGCAGTTACATCGCGGGGACTGAAGCTTTCTTT
CASSYIAGTEAFF
>TRBD2|few|19|TRBJ2-2|TRBV9
TGTGCCAGCAGCGGCCCCGGGACTAGCGGGGGCCCAACCAGCGGGGAGCTGTTTTTT
CASSGPGTSGGPTSGELFF
>TRBD1|.|16|TRBJ2-1|TRBV12-3/TRBV12-4
TGTGCCAGCAGTCAGGCCTCCGGGACAGGAATCGATGAGCAGTTCTTC
CASSQASGTGIDEQFF
>.|.|16|TRBJ2-2|TRBV2
TGTGCCAGCAGTGAAACCCAGCGGGCGCTCGACGGGGAGCTGTTTTTT
CASSETQRALDGELFF
>TRBD1|few|16|TRBJ2-1|TRBV25-1
TGTGCCAGCAGTGAATTCGGAGCACAGGGGGGAAATGAGCAGTTCTTC
CASSEFGAQGGNEQFF
>.|many|18|TRBJ2-1|TRBV5-1
TGCGCCAGCAGCGATTCACAGACACCCAGACAAGCAGGGAATGAGCAGTTCTTC
CASSDSQTPRQAGNEQFF
>.|many|16|TRBJ2-7|TRBV7-8
TGTGCCAGCAGCTTGTTGGCCAGGGGGGTCGCCTACGAGCAGTACTTC
CASSLLARGVAYEQYF
>TRBD2|.|14|TRBJ2-7|TRBV7-9
TGTGCCAGCAGCACGACTAGCCCTTCCTACGAGCAGTACTTC
CASSTTSPSYEQYF
>.|few|13|TRBJ1-6|TRBV28
TGTGCCAGCAGCAAATCGGACTATTCACCCCTCCACTTT
CASSKSDYSPLHF
>.|.|13|TRBJ2-7|TRBV28
TGTGCCAGCAGTCCCTTTGGAGCCTACGAGCAGTACTTC
CASSPFGAYEQYF
>TRBD1|few|14|TRBJ1-2|TRBV24-1
TGTGCCACCAGTGACTGGGACAGCCGCTATGGCTACACCTTC
CATSDWDSRYGYTF
>.|few|13|TRBJ2-1|TRBV5-6
TGTGCCAGCAGCTTTGGCCACTCCAAGGGGCAGTTCTTC
CASSFGHSKGQFF
>.|few|13|TRBJ2-5|TRBV13
TGTGCCAGCAGCTTTGGGTTTCCAGAGACCCAGTACTTC
CASSFGFPETQYF
>.|few|11|TRBJ2-1|TRBV2
TGTGCCAGCAGTGAAGTACCGGAGCAGTTCTTC
CASSEVPEQFF
>TRBD2|.|16|TRBJ2-1|TRBV19
TGTGCCAGTAGTATCTACCGGACTAGCGTTTACAATGAGCAGTTCTTC
CASSIYRTSVYNEQFF